The 23 T cell receptor beta chains below all came from one sample that was sequenced in a study of shared clonotypes between healthy human individuals. Measured with immunoSEQ multiplex PCR; TCRdb has only the in-frame clones, and not every one. The table includes 2 million or so clones, over 85% detected once. CD45RO-negative cells were positively selected for CCR7, leaving out terminally differentiated effector memory CD45RA+ cells. Sample: naive CD8+ T cells sorted from blood. These receptors came from a man aged 18 to 29 in good health.

The J gene is TRBJ2-1, the V gene TRBV10-1; D ambiguous. CDR1 and CDR2 from the germline V gene are WNHNN and SYGVQD (reference sequence). The CDR3 runs 15 residues. Trimming stripped 0 bases from V and 9 bases from J, with 15 bases between. The CDR3 nucleotides read TGCGCCAGCAGTGAGTCGCCTCCCGGACGGTCTGAGCAGTTCTTC. This sequence encodes CASSESPPGRSEQFF.

The chain joins TRBV2 to TRBJ1-2; 10 nucleotides match TRBD1. There are 16 residues in the CDR3. The junction had 7 bases not matched to a gene; V was cut back by 4 bases and J by 2 bases. CDR1 SNHLY and CDR2 FYNNEI come from the germline V gene. CDR3 DNA sequence: TGTGCCAGCAGTGGCGTCCCGGGACAGGGGAACTATGGCTACACCTTC. Translated: CASSGVPGQGNYGYTF.

The chain's CDR3 is CASSYSTGEVVEKLFF. The CDR3 DNA sequence: TGTGCCAGCAGTTACTCGACAGGGGAGGTAGTTGAAAAACTGTTTTTT. The chain couples TRBV6-5 to TRBJ1-4, with 8 bases aligning to TRBD1. Unmatched junction bases numbered 7, after V lost 0 bases and J lost 7 bases. In germline, CDR1 is MNHEY, CDR2 SVGAGI. This CDR3 is built from 16 residues.

The gene calls are TRBV28 and TRBJ2-5; unclear D gene. Germline values: CDR1 MDHEN, CDR2 SYDVKM. This CDR3 contains 14 residues. The V gene lost 2 bases and the J gene lost 1 base, with 8 bases spanning the gap. CDR3 bases: TGTGCCAGCAGTTTACCCCGAGTCCAAGAGACCCAGTACTTC. Translation gives CASSLPRVQETQYF.

V usage is TRBV7-9 and J usage is TRBJ2-1; D remains unclear. The germline CDR1 and CDR2 sequences are SEHNR and FQNEAQ (reference sequence). There are 13 residues in the CDR3. Trimming cost V 9 bases and J 6 bases, with 15 bases left between them. CDR3 protein: CASEEAVSNEQFF. The CDR3, as DNA: TGTGCCAGTGAAGAAGCAGTAAGCAATGAGCAGTTCTTC.

This chain links TRBV15 with TRBJ1-1; D unresolved. The CDR3 runs to 13 residues. The germline V gene has CDR1 LNHNV and CDR2 YYDKDF (reference sequence). With 2 bases removed from V and 8 bases from J, the gap between germline ends came to 12 bases. The CDR3 DNA reads TGTGCCACCAGCAGACATCAGGAAGGGGAAGCTTTCTTT. Its protein product is CATSRHQEGEAFF.

V and J are TRBV21-1 and TRBJ1-1. TRBV21-1 has pseudogene status. The CDR3 spans 16 residues. CDR3 nucleotide sequence: TGTGCCAGCAGCAAAAGGGAGACAGTTATGAACACTGAAGCTTTCTTT. Translating it yields CASSKRETVMNTEAFF.

The V and J genes are TRBV30 and TRBJ1-6, with D maybe TRBD1 (5 bases). V gave up 6 bases and J gave up 5 bases, with 20 bases separating them. The V gene's germline CDR1 is GTSNPN and CDR2 SVGIG (reference sequence). The CDR3 extends over 16 amino acids. This CDR3 is CACSGTDQTNNSPLHF. The CDR3 nucleotides read TGTGCCTGCTCCGGGACGGATCAAACGAATAATTCACCCCTCCACTTT.

In this sample, this clone turned up once. Other nucleotide sequences in the sample specify the same CDR3. This CDR3 is CASSLGASYEQYF. The CDR3 DNA reads TGTGCCAGCAGTTTAGGGGCATCCTACGAGCAGTACTTC. The chain joins TRBV27 to TRBJ2-7, with D perhaps TRBD1 (5 bases). This CDR3 has 13 residues. Germline-derived CDR1 and CDR2 are MNHEY and SMNVEV (reference sequence). V lost 2 bases and J 1 base, leaving 6 bases between the germline ends.

This rearrangement joins TRBV18 to TRBJ2-6; TRBD1 aligns across 7 bases. CDR1 KGHSH and CDR2 LQKENI come from the germline V gene. The CDR3 runs to 17 residues. Trimming cost V 3 bases and J 4 bases; bases outside gene matches: 9. The CDR3 nucleotides read TGTGCCAGCTCACCGTTGGGACAGCCTGACGGGGCCAACGTCCTGACTTTC. Encoded protein: CASSPLGQPDGANVLTF.

On this clone: The junction differs from germline at one of its ends, possibly a read error. This sequence joins TRBV7-7 and TRBJ2-1; 11 positions agree with TRBD2. Germline CDR1 reads SSHAT; CDR2 reads FNYEAQ (reference sequence). The CDR3 length is 15 residues. CDR3 DNA sequence: TGTGCTAGCAGCTCCGGGACTAGCGGTTTCAATGAGCAGTTCTTC. This codes for CASSSGTSGFNEQFF.

The chain couples TRBV2 to TRBJ1-5; TRBD1 is a possible D gene (5 bases). V gave up 5 bases and J gave up 0 bases, with 11 bases separating them. The CDR3 is made up of 15 amino acids. The V gene's germline CDR1 is SNHLY and CDR2 FYNNEI. CDR3 nucleotides: TGTGCCAGCAGTATAGGGGCTTATAGCAATCAGCCCCAGCATTTT. Protein: CASSIGAYSNQPQHF.

The genes are TRBV7-9 and TRBJ2-3, with D possibly being TRBD2 (5 bases). V was clipped by 5 bases and J by 1 base, with 16 bases between them. Germline V gives CDR1 SEHNR, CDR2 FQNEAQ (reference sequence). The CDR3 extends over 16 amino acids. The CDR3 spells CASSPVGQEGTDTQYF. CDR3 DNA sequence: TGTGCCAGCAGCCCAGTCGGGCAGGAGGGCACAGATACGCAGTATTTT.

The chain has TRBV7-8 and TRBJ1-1; TRBD1 agrees at 9 bases. The CDR3 has 15 residues. Germline CDR1 SGHVS, CDR2 FQNEAQ. V dropped 5 bases and J dropped 5; count of bases not matched to a gene: 9. As DNA, the CDR3 is TGTGCCAGCAGCAAGGAGACAGGGGGATATACTGAAGCTTTCTTT. Translating it yields CASSKETGGYTEAFF.

This chain connects TRBV30 to TRBJ2-5; 8 nucleotides match TRBD1. This CDR3 contains 12 residues. Germline assignment: CDR1 GTSNPN and CDR2 SVGIG (reference sequence). Trimming at V came to 5 bases and at J to 4 bases, leaving 3 bases not matched to a gene. Here the CDR3 DNA reads TGTGCCTGGGGACAGGGAGCAGAGACCCAGTACTTC. This codes for CAWGQGAETQYF.

V and J are TRBV13 and TRBJ2-1; 7 bases match TRBD2. This CDR3 region has 16 residues. The germline gives CDR1 PRHDT, CDR2 FYEKMQ (reference sequence). With 0 bases clipped from V and 0 bases from J, the junction kept 2 bases outside the gene matches. The CDR3 coding sequence is TGTGCCAGCAGCTTAGGACTAGCGTACTCCTACAATGAGCAGTTCTTC. Amino acids: CASSLGLAYSYNEQFF.

Points on this clone: Other DNA sequences within the sample encode an identical CDR3. J is TRBJ2-7 and V is TRBV13; D call uncertain. The CDR3 spans 13 residues. CDR1 and CDR2 from the germline V gene are PRHDT and FYEKMQ (reference sequence). Trimming pared 3 bases from V and 0 bases from J, leaving 6 bases between. The CDR3 DNA reads as TGTGCCAGCAGCTTTGGAAGCTCCTACGAGCAGTACTTC. It specifies CASSFGSSYEQYF.

This clone appeared a single time. The J gene is TRBJ2-7, the V gene TRBV6-5; D possibly corresponds to TRBD1 (6 bases). The germline gives CDR1 MNHEY, CDR2 SVGAGI. The V gene lost 6 bases and the J gene lost 1 base, with 13 bases spanning the gap. This CDR3 region has 14 residues. CDR3 nucleotides: TGTGCCAGCAGGGTCCAGGGGTTGTCCTACGAGCAGTACTTC. This translates into CASRVQGLSYEQYF.

J is TRBJ1-5 and V is TRBV2; TRBD1 is a possible D gene (5 bases). Germline CDR1 SNHLY, CDR2 FYNNEI. Trimming took 6 bases from V and 7 from J, leaving 19 bases between them. The CDR3 length is 15 residues. CDR3: CASSEHLSRDQPQHF. In DNA, the CDR3 is TGTGCCAGCAGCGAACATCTATCAAGGGACCAGCCCCAGCATTTT.

The CDR3 DNA reads TGCGCCAGCAGCCGTGAGGATTATTACGAGCAGTACTTC. Translation: CASSREDYYEQYF. V is TRBV5-1 and J is TRBJ2-7; D unclear. The germline gives CDR1 SGHRS, CDR2 YFSETQ. V was pared by 4 bases and J by 4 bases, with 12 bases between. The CDR3 consists of 13 residues.

In DNA, the CDR3 is TGTGCCAGCAGCCTCTCACGGGGGGTAGGGCGAGAGACCCAGTACTTC. It specifies CASSLSRGVGRETQYF. The rearrangement links TRBV7-2 to TRBJ2-5, with 7 bases fitting TRBD2. In germline, CDR1 is SGHTA, CDR2 FQGNSA. With V trimmed by 5 bases and J by 4 bases, 13 bases remained unmatched. This CDR3 has 16 residues.

The chain joins TRBV14 to TRBJ2-7, with no clear D. The germline V gene encodes CDR1 SGHDN and CDR2 FVKESK. Trimming took 3 bases from V and 5 from J, leaving 5 bases between them. The CDR3 extends over 11 amino acids. In nucleotides, the CDR3 is TGTGCCAGCAGCCAGACTCACGAGCAGTACTTC. This translates into CASSQTHEQYF.

V gene TRBV28 combines with J gene TRBJ1-5; a weak D match, TRBD1 (5 bases). CDR3 length equals 14 residues. Per the germline V gene, CDR1 is MDHEN and CDR2 is SYDVKM. The V and J ends lost 10 bases and 6 bases respectively, with 19 bases between them. The CDR3 protein is CATDSGRVAQPQHF. In nucleotides, the CDR3 is TGTGCCACCGACTCGGGCAGGGTGGCTCAGCCCCAGCATTTT.